Listed here are 23 T cell receptor beta chains from one sample, sequenced in a study of blood T cell repertoires in COVID-19. Sequencing used immunoSEQ multiplex PCR; TCRdb keeps in-frame clones, though not all of them. The sample holds hundreds of thousands of clones, roughly four fifths seen once. The sample comprised peripheral blood. These receptors came from a woman aged 50 to 60 with acute or convalescent COVID-19.

This CDR3 reads CAWSAGTSDRNQPQHF. CDR3 sequence (DNA): TGTGCCTGGAGTGCCGGGACTTCAGACCGCAATCAGCCCCAGCATTTT. The chain carries TRBV30 and TRBJ1-5; tentative D call: TRBD1 (5 bases). The CDR3 is 16 amino acids. Germline CDR1 reads GTSNPN; CDR2 reads SVGIG (reference sequence). The V gene lost 1 base and the J gene lost 2 bases, with 15 bases spanning the gap.

The chain links TRBV6-2 or TRBV6-3 to TRBJ2-5, with no clear D. Trimming pared 0 bases from V and 5 bases from J, leaving 13 bases between. From germline, CDR1 is MNHEY and CDR2 SVGEGT. This CDR3 region has 15 residues. The CDR3 region is CASSYSSQVVETQYF. DNA of the CDR3: TGTGCCAGCAGTTACTCGAGTCAGGTAGTGGAGACCCAGTACTTC.

The table lists this clone with a count of one. V gene TRBV5-1 combines with J gene TRBJ2-5, with 11 bases that match TRBD2. V dropped 4 bases and J dropped 4; count of bases not matched to a gene: 9. Germline-derived CDR1 and CDR2 are SGHRS and YFSETQ. CDR3 length: 16 amino acids. In DNA, the CDR3 is TGCGCCAGCAGCCGTGCTCTAGCGGGGGGTGGAGAGACCCAGTACTTC. The encoded protein is CASSRALAGGGETQYF.

V is TRBV6-2 or TRBV6-3 and J is TRBJ1-5; tentatively, D is TRBD1 (6 bases). CDR3 size: 17 residues. Germline V gene lookup returns CDR1 MNHEY and CDR2 SVGEGT. Trimming shortened V by 2 bases and J by 5 bases, and 19 bases separated the two germline ends. This CDR3 is CASSYRQGRLRDQPQHF. CDR3 nucleotides: TGTGCCAGCAGTTACCGTCAGGGGCGGTTAAGGGATCAGCCCCAGCATTTT.

This rearrangement joins TRBV21-1 to TRBJ2-6; the table assigns TRBD2, which was not confirmed against the DNA. TRBV21-1 represents a pseudogene. The length of the CDR3 is 15 residues. CDR3 residues: CASSKSGAGANVLTF. The CDR3 DNA sequence: TGTGCCAGCAGCAAATCGGGGGCTGGGGCCAACGTCCTGACTTTC.

This clone was observed a single time. The rearrangement links TRBV7-8 to TRBJ2-1; maybe TRBD2 (7 bases). The germline V gene has CDR1 SGHVS and CDR2 FQNEAQ. The CDR3 runs to 17 residues. V gave up 5 bases and J gave up 0 bases, with 17 bases separating them. CDR3 sequence: CASSQSGGRNSYNEQFF. The CDR3 DNA reads TGTGCCAGCAGCCAGTCCGGGGGGCGGAACTCCTACAATGAGCAGTTCTTC.

The DNA of the CDR3 is TGTGCCAGCTCAGGGAGCGGGACGGTAAACGAGCAGTACTTC. Protein: CASSGSGTVNEQYF. The rearrangement joins TRBV18 to TRBJ2-7; 7 bases match TRBD2. Per the germline V gene, CDR1 is KGHSH and CDR2 is LQKENI. The CDR3 runs 14 residues. Losses at the gene ends were 5 bases for V and 5 bases for J; bases not matched to a gene: 9.

This clone was seen a single time. The genes are TRBV28 and TRBJ2-7, with D tentatively TRBD1 (6 bases). Germline CDR1 and CDR2: MDHEN and SYDVKM. The V gene lost 7 bases and the J gene lost 5 bases, with 18 bases spanning the gap. This CDR3 is 14 amino acids long. DNA of the CDR3: TGTGCCAGCAAACATAGGACAGCGATCAACGAGCAGTACTTC. Translation gives CASKHRTAINEQYF.

The V and J genes are TRBV27 and TRBJ1-6; D is possibly TRBD1 (6 bases). This CDR3 contains 17 residues. Germline V CDR1 and CDR2: MNHEY, SMNVEV (reference sequence). V was shortened by 5 bases and J by 5 bases, with 19 bases between the two germline ends. The CDR3 is CASSLDYRAIDNSPLHF. The CDR3 nucleotides are TGTGCCAGCAGTCTTGATTACAGGGCCATAGATAATTCACCCCTCCACTTT.

The chain links TRBV5-5 to TRBJ2-2, with TRBD2 matching over 12 bases. V dropped 4 bases and J dropped 2; count of bases not matched to a gene: 3. Germline V gene data show CDR1 as SGHKS and CDR2 as YYEKEE (reference sequence). This CDR3 has 16 amino acids. This chain's CDR3 is CASSRLAGDNTGELFF. The DNA for the CDR3 is TGTGCCAGCAGCCGACTAGCGGGGGACAACACCGGGGAGCTGTTTTTT.

The chain has TRBV19 and TRBJ2-3, with 9 bases lining up with TRBD1. Germline V gene data show CDR1 as LNHDA and CDR2 as SQIVND (reference sequence). J was trimmed by 6 bases and V by 2 bases; bases with no gene match: 6. CDR3 length equals 15 residues. For the CDR3, the DNA is TGTGCCAGTAGTATACAGGGACAGGGCGGCGATACGCAGTATTTT. Its protein product is CASSIQGQGGDTQYF. Variable domain in full (rest from reference TRBV19 and TRBJ2-3): DGGITQSPKYLFRKEGQNVTLSCEQNLNHDAMYWYRQDPGQGLRLIYYSQIVNDFQKGDIAEGYSVSREKKESFPLTVTSAQKNPTAFYLCASSIQGQGGDTQYFGPGTRLTVL.

A word on this clone: Within the sample, other DNA sequences also encode this same CDR3. The CDR3 DNA follows: TGTGCCAGCAGCTTAGCGCTCGGAGAAGGCACTGAAGCTTTCTTT. Translated, it gives CASSLALGEGTEAFF. The V and J genes are TRBV7-9 and TRBJ1-1; D not resolved. This CDR3 comprises 15 residues. The germline V gene has CDR1 SEHNR and CDR2 FQNEAQ (reference sequence). V dropped 0 bases and J dropped 4 bases, with 12 bases sitting between them.

CDR3 nucleotide sequence: TGTGCCAGCACCATACAGAACAACTATGGCTACACCTTC. Translating gives CASTIQNNYGYTF. The chain carries TRBV28 and TRBJ1-2; D not certain. CDR1 and CDR2 from the germline V gene are MDHEN and SYDVKM. CDR3 length: 13 residues. Deletions cut 7 bases from V and 2 bases from J, with 11 bases between.

The chain has TRBV18 and TRBJ1-1; D not resolved. This CDR3 region has 14 residues. The ends were cut back, 3 bases at V and 1 base at J, with 9 bases in the middle. The germline V gene encodes CDR1 KGHSH and CDR2 LQKENI. Here the CDR3 reads CASSPSPGNTEAFF. The DNA of the CDR3 is TGTGCCAGCTCACCTTCTCCGGGGAACACTGAAGCTTTCTTT.

The chain links TRBV30 to TRBJ2-1; 11 bases align to TRBD2. With V trimmed by 4 bases and J by 8 bases, 10 bases remained unmatched. CDR1 and CDR2 from the germline V gene are GTSNPN and SVGIG (reference sequence). There are 15 residues in the CDR3. CDR3 residues: CAWTRGSGGADEQFF. The CDR3 DNA follows: TGTGCCTGGACCCGTGGTAGCGGGGGGGCGGATGAGCAGTTCTTC.

The chain carries TRBV7-9 and TRBJ2-7; tentatively, D is TRBD1 (5 bases). Germline loops: CDR1 SEHNR, CDR2 FQNEAQ (reference sequence). Trimming pared 7 bases from V and 3 bases from J, leaving 13 bases between. The CDR3 totals 13 residues. The CDR3 region has the DNA TGTGCCAGCAAGAGGCAGGGTAACTACGAGCAGTACTTC. This sequence encodes CASKRQGNYEQYF.

This sequence joins TRBV3-1 (or the pseudogene TRBV3-2) and TRBJ2-1; 12 bases agree with TRBD2. The J segment lost 13 bases and the V segment lost 3 bases, leaving 4 bases of the junction unmatched. Germline V gene sequence: CDR1 LGHDT, CDR2 YNNKEL (reference sequence). CDR3 length: 13 amino acids. CDR3 amino acids: CASSQLGLAGQFF. The CDR3 DNA sequence: TGTGCCAGCAGCCAGTTGGGACTAGCGGGCCAGTTCTTC.

The gene calls are TRBV9 and TRBJ1-6, with 7 bases identical to TRBD1. Trimming removed 4 bases from V and 6 bases from J; junction bases left unmatched: 22. The CDR3 has 20 residues. Germline values: CDR1 SGDLS, CDR2 YYNGEE. The CDR3 DNA follows: TGTGCCAGCAGCTCCAGTTCTTGGGAGACAGGGAGCAGGAGTAATTCACCCCTCCACTTT. This encodes CASSSSSWETGSRSNSPLHF.

The rearrangement links TRBV30 to TRBJ1-4, with D possibly TRBD1 on 6 matching bases. This CDR3 comprises 14 residues. V dropped 4 bases and J dropped 7 bases, with 16 bases sitting between them. Germline CDR1 GTSNPN, CDR2 SVGIG (reference sequence). In DNA, the CDR3 is TGTGCCTGGAACGGGGGGACACCTAGTGAAAAACTGTTTTTT. It encodes CAWNGGTPSEKLFF.

As for this clone: At the DNA level, this CDR3 is encoded by other sequences in the same sample as well. The J gene is TRBJ2-1, the V gene TRBV25-1; D not resolved. The V end lost 1 base, the J end lost 5 bases, and 6 bases lay between the germline ends. The CDR3 covers 13 residues. Germline loops: CDR1 MGHDK, CDR2 SYGVNS. The CDR3 is CASSELTDNEQFF. The CDR3 nucleotides read TGTGCCAGCAGTGAATTAACAGACAATGAGCAGTTCTTC.

The chain couples TRBV7-8 to TRBJ1-4; D perhaps matches TRBD1 (6 bases). The CDR3 consists of 13 residues. V shed 8 bases and J shed 8 bases, with 15 bases lying between them. CDR1 SGHVS and CDR2 FQNEAQ come from the germline V gene. The CDR3 region has the DNA TGTGCCAGCGCAGGGGTCCCGGAGGAAAAACTGTTTTTT. Amino acids: CASAGVPEEKLFF.

This sequence joins TRBV4-3 and TRBJ2-7; D is undetermined. The CDR3 length is 14 residues. The V end was cut by 5 bases, the J end by 3 bases, with 14 bases between. Germline CDR1 and CDR2: LGHNA and YSLEER. This CDR3 is CASSLIGEDYEQYF. For the CDR3, the DNA is TGCGCCAGCAGCTTGATTGGCGAGGACTACGAGCAGTACTTC.

The genes are TRBV6-5 and TRBJ2-3; D not certain. The ends were cut back, 7 bases at V and 0 bases at J, with 11 bases in the middle. CDR1 is MNHEY, CDR2 SVGAGI, per germline. This CDR3 has 14 residues. In DNA, the CDR3 is TGTGCCAGCACCCGAGACTGGAGCACAGATACGCAGTATTTT. Encoded protein: CASTRDWSTDTQYF.